One and the same sample provided the 18 T cell receptor beta chains below, sequenced in a study of OX40 agonist ivuxolimab in advanced cancers. TCRdb's copy holds only in-frame clones and misses some; the assay was immunoSEQ multiplex PCR. The repertoire holds 55,000 to 85,000 clones, with 86% as singletons. Sequencing used CD4+ or CD8+ T cells sorted from blood, obtained in a trial of the OX40 agonist ivuxolimab. Source of these receptors: an adult with an advanced solid tumor such as melanoma, head and neck, liver or kidney cancer.

About this clone itself: Its ends do not fully match the called genes, so a read error is possible. CDR3 region: CASSGLGLAAIF. The CDR3 coding sequence is TGTGCCAGCAGCGGTTTGGGACTAGCTGCAATCTTC. The J gene is TRBJ2-1, the V gene TRBV28, with 9 bases fitting TRBD2. The CDR3 spans 12 residues. CDR1 and CDR2 (germline): MDHEN, SYDVKM.

The genes are TRBV10-3 and TRBJ1-5; 12 bases are shared with TRBD1. The germline V gene encodes CDR1 ENHRY and CDR2 SYGVKD. V was clipped by 6 bases and J by 6 bases; unmatched bases: 9. This CDR3 region has 16 residues. The CDR3 here is CAISTRDRGHGQPQHF. The CDR3 DNA reads TGTGCCATCAGCACCCGGGACAGGGGGCACGGTCAGCCCCAGCATTTT.

This chain links TRBV4-1 with TRBJ2-7, with D tentatively TRBD2 (5 bases). Germline values: CDR1 MGHRA, CDR2 YSYEKL. The CDR3 is 14 amino acids. Trimming cost V 6 bases and J 4 bases, with 16 bases left between them. The DNA of the CDR3 is TGCGCCAGCAGTCCTGTTGGCGGAGGTTACGAGCAGTACTTC. Protein sequence: CASSPVGGGYEQYF.

The rearrangement uses TRBV28 and TRBJ2-7; D uncertain. The CDR3 covers 12 residues. The germline CDR1 and CDR2 sequences are MDHEN and SYDVKM. V gave up 8 bases and J gave up 2 bases, with 10 bases separating them. CDR3 bases: TGTGCCAGCCTAGGAGACACCTACGAGCAGTACTTC. Residues: CASLGDTYEQYF.

V gene TRBV7-2 combines with J gene TRBJ2-2; D is undetermined. This CDR3 spans 14 amino acids. The germline V gene has CDR1 SGHTA and CDR2 FQGNSA. Trimming took off 4 bases at V and 4 bases at J, with 10 bases between the two ends. The CDR3: CASSSGTGTGELFF. The CDR3 DNA is TGTGCCAGCAGCTCAGGAACCGGCACCGGGGAGCTGTTTTTT.

The CDR3 is CASSPTLVATYEQYF. The DNA for the CDR3 is TGCGCCAGCAGCCCAACACTAGTAGCGACCTACGAGCAGTACTTC. V usage is TRBV4-1 and J usage is TRBJ2-7; D is possibly TRBD2 (5 bases). Germline assignment: CDR1 MGHRA and CDR2 YSYEKL. CDR3 length equals 15 residues. Trimming stripped 4 bases from V and 2 bases from J, with 15 bases between.

The table lists this clone with a few counts. The chain carries TRBV10-1 and TRBJ1-3; unclear D gene. V lost 6 bases and J 9 bases, leaving 15 bases between the germline ends. CDR1 is WNHNN and CDR2 is SYGVQD in the germline V gene (reference sequence). The CDR3 contains 13 residues. The CDR3 DNA reads as TGCGCCAGCAGGGCGGACGGAGGGAGCACCATATATTTT. This encodes CASRADGGSTIYF.

This chain uses TRBV7-2 with TRBJ2-2; D is unresolved. CDR1 is SGHTA and CDR2 is FQGNSA in the germline V gene. The CDR3 is made up of 15 amino acids. Trimming pared 2 bases from V and 0 bases from J, leaving 7 bases between. In DNA form, the CDR3 reads TGTGCCAGCAGCTTAAGCAGAACGAACACCGGGGAGCTGTTTTTT. It codes for CASSLSRTNTGELFF.

The chain combines TRBV7-9 with TRBJ2-2; D may be TRBD1 (5 bases). The CDR3 is 15 residues long. The V gene lost 3 bases and the J gene lost 4 bases, with 12 bases spanning the gap. Per the germline V gene, CDR1 is SEHNR and CDR2 is FQNEAQ (reference sequence). The CDR3 region is CASSFAGPGTGELFF. As DNA, the CDR3 is TGTGCCAGCAGCTTCGCAGGGCCCGGCACCGGGGAGCTGTTTTTT.

The chain employs TRBV5-1 and TRBJ2-7; 9 bases match TRBD2. The germline V gene encodes CDR1 SGHRS and CDR2 YFSETQ. The CDR3 extends over 17 amino acids. With V trimmed by 5 bases and J by 3 bases, 15 bases remained unmatched. CDR3 sequence: CASREMSFKRGDYEQYF. The CDR3 region has the DNA TGCGCCAGCAGGGAGATGAGTTTCAAGCGGGGGGACTACGAGCAGTACTTC.

This clone appeared once. The V and J genes are TRBV7-3 and TRBJ1-1; D gene ambiguous. CDR1 and CDR2 (germline): SGHTA, FQGTGA. The CDR3 has 13 residues. The germline V and J ends were trimmed by 2 bases and 4 bases, with 8 bases remaining between them. CDR3 sequence reads: CASSLVGSTEAFF. In DNA form, the CDR3 reads TGTGCCAGCAGCTTAGTAGGAAGCACTGAAGCTTTCTTT.

The J gene is TRBJ2-2, the V gene TRBV5-1; unclear D gene. In germline, CDR1 is SGHRS, CDR2 YFSETQ. This CDR3 has 12 residues. With 0 bases removed from V and 6 bases from J, the gap between germline ends came to 3 bases. The CDR3 bases are TGCGCCAGCAGCTTGGTACCCGGGGAGCTGTTTTTT. Translation gives CASSLVPGELFF.

This chain uses TRBV23-1 with TRBJ2-1; 7 bases are shared with TRBD2. TRBV23-1 belongs to the ORF category, with a function that is uncertain. V was clipped by 0 bases and J by 14 bases; unmatched bases: 16. The CDR3 contains 16 residues. Here the CDR3 reads CASSQSLPSGLIYEFF. The CDR3 DNA reads TGCGCCAGCAGTCAATCTTTGCCTAGCGGATTAATTTACGAGTTCTTC.

The chain joins TRBV4-3 to TRBJ1-2; D not resolved. The V gene lost 0 bases and the J gene lost 2 bases, with 10 bases spanning the gap. Germline-derived CDR1 and CDR2 are LGHNA and YSLEER. CDR3 length: 15 residues. Written as DNA, the CDR3 is TGCGCCAGCAGCCAAGAAATATGGGAGAACTATGGCTACACCTTC. Encoded protein: CASSQEIWENYGYTF.

The chain employs TRBV30 and TRBJ2-3; TRBD2 matches at 7 bases. The CDR3 is 14 residues long. Germline V gene lookup returns CDR1 GTSNPN and CDR2 SVGIG (reference sequence). CDR3 nucleotide sequence: TGTGCTACCGGTAGCGGGCTGAGCACAGATACGCAGTATTTT. Translating it yields CATGSGLSTDTQYF.

The gene calls are TRBV29-1 and TRBJ2-4; a weak D match, TRBD2 (6 bases). This CDR3 is built from 12 residues. Trimming removed 4 bases from V and 6 bases from J, with 10 bases in between. Germline assignment: CDR1 SQVTM and CDR2 ANQGSEA. The CDR3 sequence is CSVGGGRNIQYF. The CDR3 DNA follows: TGCAGCGTTGGTGGAGGGAGAAACATTCAGTACTTC.

V is TRBV7-3 and J is TRBJ2-7; 11 bases fit TRBD1. J was trimmed by 6 bases and V by 0 bases; bases with no gene match: 7. CDR1 SGHTA and CDR2 FQGTGA come from the germline V gene. CDR3 length equals 16 residues. The chain's CDR3 is CASSLTDRGRLGEQYF. The CDR3 DNA is TGTGCCAGCAGCTTAACGGACAGGGGGCGCCTGGGCGAGCAGTACTTC.

This chain joins TRBV7-2 and TRBJ2-5, with D maybe TRBD1 (6 bases). The CDR3 loop spans 14 amino acids. Germline V lookup: CDR1 SGHTA, CDR2 FQGNSA. V was clipped by 4 bases and J by 3 bases, with 12 bases between them. In nucleotides, the CDR3 is TGTGCCAGCAGCTCACGTTGGACAGAAGAGACCCAGTACTTC. This encodes CASSSRWTEETQYF.